The 13 T cell receptor beta chains presented below share a single source sample, sequenced in a study of cytotoxic CD8 clonotypes in ibrutinib-treated CLL. Generated by immunoSEQ multiplex PCR, the TCRdb table keeps only in-frame clones and is missing some. The data hold about 160,000 clones, with approximately 80% observed a single time. The sequences come from PBMCs, collected after 12 months of ibrutinib treatment. These receptor sequences come from a human donor with chronic lymphocytic leukemia.

The chain combines TRBV27 with TRBJ2-3; D is perhaps TRBD1 (7 bases). Germline lookup yields CDR1 MNHEY and CDR2 SMNVEV (reference sequence). The CDR3 runs 16 residues. Trimming left V 10 bases short and J 6 bases short, with 26 bases between. CDR3 region: CATTLVGGGTGDTQYF. DNA for the CDR3: TGTGCCACTACCTTAGTAGGAGGGGGCACTGGCGATACGCAGTATTTT.

V is TRBV28 and J is TRBJ1-5; D is uncertain. Per the germline V gene, CDR1 is MDHEN and CDR2 is SYDVKM. The V and J ends lost 2 bases and 3 bases respectively, with 8 bases between them. This CDR3 spans 14 amino acids. The CDR3 reads CASSLRSLNQPQHF. The CDR3 DNA reads as TGTGCCAGCAGTTTACGTAGCCTCAATCAGCCCCAGCATTTT.

This chain links TRBV18 with TRBJ1-1; TRBD1 might be the D (6 bases). V shed 3 bases and J shed 1 base, with 12 bases lying between them. Germline CDR1 reads KGHSH; CDR2 reads LQKENI. This CDR3 comprises 15 residues. The CDR3 spells CASSPTMDRNTEAFF. As DNA, the CDR3 is TGTGCCAGCTCACCCACGATGGACAGGAACACTGAAGCTTTCTTT. The full variable domain, rest sourced from reference TRBV18 and TRBJ1-1, is NAGVMQNPRHLVRRRGQEARLRCSPMKGHSHVYWYRQLPEEGLKFMVYLQKENIIDESGMPKERFSAEFPKEGPSILRIQQVVRGDSAAYFCASSPTMDRNTEAFFGQGTRLTVV.

This chain joins TRBV6-1 and TRBJ2-3; 8 bases map to TRBD1. CDR1 is MNHNS and CDR2 is SASEGT in the germline V gene. V was clipped by 3 bases and J by 2 bases; unmatched bases: 13. The CDR3 covers 18 residues. The CDR3 DNA reads as TGTGCCAGCAGTGAGCGTAAGAGCCCGGGACAGGTCACAGATACGCAGTATTTT. Amino acids: CASSERKSPGQVTDTQYF.

The chain combines TRBV30 with TRBJ1-1; 8 nucleotides line up with TRBD1. The CDR3 spans 15 residues. Germline-derived CDR1 and CDR2 are GTSNPN and SVGIG (reference sequence). J lost 0 bases, V lost 4 bases, and 7 bases had no gene match. The CDR3 spells CAWKPRGLVNTEAFF. Here the CDR3 DNA reads TGTGCCTGGAAACCCAGGGGGCTTGTGAACACTGAAGCTTTCTTT.

This clone was recorded a few times. The chain employs TRBV7-6 and TRBJ1-4; D is undetermined. CDR3 length: 18 amino acids. Trimming pared 1 base from V and 3 bases from J, leaving 18 bases between. Germline V gene lookup returns CDR1 SGHVS and CDR2 FNYEAQ. DNA for the CDR3: TGTGCCAGCAGCTTAGATGGGCCTCTAAAGGCCGCTAATGAAAAACTGTTTTTT. Encoded protein: CASSLDGPLKAANEKLFF.

The chain joins TRBV27 to TRBJ1-5; TRBD1 matches 7 bases. Germline V lookup: CDR1 MNHEY, CDR2 SMNVEV (reference sequence). The CDR3 consists of 13 residues. The ends lost 4 bases at V and 4 bases at J; junction bases unmatched: 1. As DNA, the CDR3 is TGTGCCAGCAGTTGGGGACAGAATCAGCCCCAGCATTTT. Encoded protein: CASSWGQNQPQHF.

V usage is TRBV9 and J usage is TRBJ1-6; D gene uncertain. CDR3 size: 13 residues. Trimming cost V 0 bases and J 7 bases, with 5 bases left between them. The germline gives CDR1 SGDLS, CDR2 YYNGEE. In DNA form, the CDR3 reads TGTGCCAGCAGCGTAGTAGACAATTCACCCCTCCACTTT. Translating gives CASSVVDNSPLHF. Looking up the rest from reference TRBV9 and TRBJ1-6 gives the full variable domain: DSGVTQTPKHLITATGQRVTLRCSPRSGDLSVYWYQQSLDQGLQFLIQYYNGEERAKGNILERFSAQQFPDLHSELNLSSLELGDSALYFCASSVVDNSPLHFGNGTRLTVT.

This sequence joins TRBV4-1 and TRBJ2-7, with D unclear. Trimming removed 1 base at V and 6 bases at J, with 16 bases between. CDR1 is MGHRA, CDR2 YSYEKL, per germline. This CDR3 region has 15 residues. The CDR3 here is CASSQGQARISEQYF. In DNA, the CDR3 is TGCGCCAGCAGCCAAGGGCAGGCGAGAATATCCGAGCAGTACTTC.

The rearrangement links TRBV7-6 to TRBJ2-5, with TRBD2 identical over 15 bases. V lost 5 bases and J lost 2; bases outside the gene matches: 6. Germline values: CDR1 SGHVS, CDR2 FNYEAQ. The CDR3 runs to 17 residues. The CDR3 nucleotides read TGTGCCAGCAGCCCGGGACTAGCGGGGGGAACACAAGAGACCCAGTACTTC. It codes for CASSPGLAGGTQETQYF.

A few counts support this clone. The V and J genes are TRBV2 and TRBJ2-7; D uncertain. The CDR3 runs to 12 residues. In germline, CDR1 is SNHLY, CDR2 FYNNEI. V lost 4 bases, J lost 7 bases, and 11 bases lay in between. The CDR3 is CASSVVVREQYF. CDR3 in DNA: TGTGCCAGCAGTGTGGTGGTGCGAGAGCAGTACTTC.

This clone has just one count. The chain carries TRBV7-7 and TRBJ2-6; D unresolved. Trimming cost V 5 bases and J 1 base, with 12 bases left between them. The CDR3 is made up of 16 amino acids. From germline, CDR1 is SSHAT and CDR2 FNYEAQ (reference sequence). Here the CDR3 reads CASSPRRGSGANVLTF. CDR3 DNA sequence: TGTGCCAGCAGCCCACGTCGAGGTTCTGGGGCCAACGTCCTGACTTTC.

The J gene is TRBJ1-2, the V gene TRBV19, with D hard to call. Germline assignment: CDR1 LNHDA and CDR2 SQIVND (reference sequence). V lost 5 bases, J lost 5 bases, and 18 bases lay in between. The CDR3 consists of 15 residues. CDR3: CASSVTRSLGYGYTF. For the CDR3, the DNA is TGTGCCAGTAGTGTCACCAGGTCCTTGGGATATGGCTACACCTTC.